This TCR beta chain was captured in a study of Ad26.COV2.S vaccination and SARS-CoV-2 variants. Study at large: Once, or twice with 56 days between doses, Ad26.COV2.S was given intramuscularly.

The repertoire was sequenced with immunoSEQ multiplex PCR; TCRdb's copy has only in-frame clones and lacks some. The profile shows about 350,000 clones, about 89% of them singletons. Described treatment: 15 to 20 received Ad26.COV2.S at low or high dose, single or two shots; 5 received placebo; per-sample allocation not given. Sample collection was performed on day 63 after the first vaccine or placebo injection. The individual, an adult aged 18-55 years, was a donor in Boston. An Ad26 vector carrying the Wuhan-strain SARS-CoV-2 spike served as the vaccine. The germline gives CDR1 LNHDA, CDR2 SQIVND (reference sequence). V lost 6 bases and J 0 bases, leaving 11 bases between the germline ends. This CDR3 has 15 amino acids.

The receptor comes from a person aged 18-65 years who received the Ad26.COV2.S COVID-19 vaccine or a placebo. The rearrangement uses TRBV19 and TRBJ1-4, with D unclear. This specimen was peripheral blood, taken in a trial of Ad26.COV2.S vaccine versus placebo. The CDR3 coding sequence is TGTGCCAGTAGGAGGACCCCTGCAACTAATGAAAAACTGTTTTTT. Protein: CASRRTPATNEKLFF.